This T cell receptor beta chain is drawn from a study of shared T cell receptors in the human thymus. Here immunoSEQ multiplex PCR was the method, and the copy in TCRdb shows in-frame clones only, minus some. The sample consists of 500,000 to 750,000 clones, around 89% of them appearing once. Germline CDR1 reads MGHDK; CDR2 reads SYGVNS. The CDR3 has 14 residues. Trimming pared 0 bases from V and 1 base from J, leaving 6 bases between. A single count supports this clone. This sample was shared with a second study, whose subject was human thymus T cells. That work states: During corrective heart surgery, resections were taken, and the thymus tissue came from them. Highly overlapping thymic repertoires in unrelated individuals were reported by related research.

The clonotype was recovered from a boy younger than two with a congenital heart defect. The chain recombines TRBV25-1 with TRBJ2-5; possible D gene TRBD1, 5 bases. Material for sequencing was thymocytes. The chain's CDR3 is CASSEYDSQETQYF. The CDR3 coding sequence is TGTGCCAGCAGTGAATATGACAGCCAAGAGACCCAGTACTTC. The complete variable domain, with remaining parts taken from reference TRBV25-1 and TRBJ2-5, reads EADIYQTPRYLVIGTGKKITLECSQTMGHDKMYWYQQDPGMELHLIHYSYGVNSTEKGDLSSESTVSRIRTEHFPLTLESARPSHTSQYLCASSEYDSQETQYFGPGTRLLVL.